The rows below give T cell receptor beta chains drawn from one sample of a study of blood T cell repertoires in COVID-19. TCRdb's table, derived via immunoSEQ multiplex PCR, lists solely in-frame clones and lacks some. The sample has roughly 40,000 clones; 90% are singletons. The specimen sequenced was peripheral blood. The origin of the receptors is a man aged 45-65 years with active COVID-19. Both conserved end residues are part of each CDR3. A D gene is named only where the DNA matches it firmly. Clone size is shown for a subset of rows, as once, few, many or a class of expanded clone.

size	V	J	D	DNA	CDR3
.	TRBV28	TRBJ1-3	.	TGTGCCAGCAGTTTTGGCGGAAGCTCTGGAAACACCATATATTTT	CASSFGGSSGNTIYF
.	TRBV3-1/TRBV3-2	TRBJ1-1	TRBD1	TGTGCCAGCAGCCAAGACCCTCGTCCAGGGGGCACGGCGAACACTGAAGCTTTCTTT	CASSQDPRPGGTANTEAFF
.	TRBV5-4	TRBJ2-2	.	TGTGCCAGCAGCCGGGGTATGAGACCCGGGGAGCTGTTTTTT	CASSRGMRPGELFF
.	TRBV18	TRBJ2-2	.	TGTGCCAGCTCAGGCTTGAACACCGGGGAGCTGTTTTTT	CASSGLNTGELFF
.	TRBV19	TRBJ1-5	.	TGTGCCAGTAGTATGGGCACTCTTAGCAATCAGCCCCAGCATTTT	CASSMGTLSNQPQHF
once	TRBV2	TRBJ1-4	.	TGTGCCAGCAGCAATCTGGGGCAATTAAATGAAAAACTGTTTTTT	CASSNLGQLNEKLFF
few	TRBV4-2	TRBJ2-5	.	TGTGCCAGCAGCCAAGATAATGTAGGGGGATATGAGACCCAGTACTTC	CASSQDNVGGYETQYF
.	TRBV7-2	TRBJ2-2	TRBD2	TGTGCCAGCAGCTTAGGGGTAGCGGGGAACACCGGGGAGCTGTTTTTT	CASSLGVAGNTGELFF
.	TRBV7-2	TRBJ1-2	.	TGTGCCAGCAGCTCCCCGGTACAGGGTAACTATGGCTACACCTTC	CASSSPVQGNYGYTF
.	TRBV9	TRBJ2-5	.	TGTGCCAGCAGCGTAGTTGGAAGGGGGCAAGAGACCCAGTACTTC	CASSVVGRGQETQYF
.	TRBV27	TRBJ1-1	.	TGTGCCAGCAGTACCCGGACAGCGCTGATGAACACTGAAGCTTTCTTT	CASSTRTALMNTEAFF
.	TRBV4-3	TRBJ1-1	.	TGCGCCAGCAGCCAGGGAGGGGGGAGAGAGAACACTGAAGCTTTCTTT	CASSQGGGRENTEAFF
.	TRBV5-6	TRBJ2-2	TRBD2	TGTGCCAGCAGCCCAGCTTCTAGCGGGGGGGCGTCCGGGGAGCTGTTTTTT	CASSPASSGGASGELFF
.	TRBV4-2	TRBJ1-5	.	TGTGCCAGCAGCCCGAGACGCGGGAGGGGTTTATGGTTCGGGAGGAGTCAGCCCCAGCATTTT	CASSPRRGRGLWFGRSQPQHF
.	TRBV10-3	TRBJ1-5	.	TGTGCCATCAGTGCGACGACGGACGGGGTACAGCCCCAGCATTTT	CAISATTDGVQPQHF
.	TRBV2	TRBJ1-1	.	TGTGCCAGCAGGCTGGGATCAAGGGGGAACACTGAAGCTTTCTTT	CASRLGSRGNTEAFF
.	TRBV5-1	TRBJ2-7	.	TGCGCCAGCAGCTTGCGGAGCATGACCTACGAGCAGTACTTC	CASSLRSMTYEQYF
.	TRBV5-1	TRBJ2-7	.	TGCGCCAGCAGCTTGGCACACTCCTACGAGCAGTACTTC	CASSLAHSYEQYF
.	TRBV11-1	TRBJ1-1	.	TGTGCCAGCAGCCTAAATACACTAGAAGCTTTCTTT	CASSLNTLEAFF
.	TRBV28	TRBJ1-5	.	TGTGCCAGCAAACGACCCCAGGGCAATCAGCCCCAGCATTTT	CASKRPQGNQPQHF
.	TRBV5-5	TRBJ1-2	TRBD1	TGTGCCAGCAGCTTGGCGCAGGGGGCAGGGTATGGCTACACCTTC	CASSLAQGAGYGYTF
once	TRBV6-1	TRBJ2-7	.	TGTGCCAGCAGTGATGGGGGACTCCCGCAGCAGTACTTC	CASSDGGLPQQYF
.	TRBV4-1	TRBJ1-1	TRBD1	TGCGCCAGCAGCCAAGATGGGGTCGTTGGGACAGGGTATAAGAACACTGAAGCTTTCTTT	CASSQDGVVGTGYKNTEAFF
.	TRBV7-6	TRBJ2-1	TRBD1	TGTGCCAGCAGCTTATTCGGACAGGGGGACCATGAGCAGTTCTTC	CASSLFGQGDHEQFF
.	TRBV6-5	TRBJ1-1	.	TGTGCCAGCAGACCGCCCCGTCCCGGAGCTTTCTTT	CASRPPRPGAFF
.	TRBV10-3	TRBJ2-3	TRBD1	TGTGCCATCAGCATAACGCGACAGGGGGCAGATACGCAGTATTTT	CAISITRQGADTQYF
few	TRBV6-5	TRBJ2-7	TRBD1	TGTGCCAGCAGTTCATTGACAGGGTCCCACGAGCAGTACTTC	CASSSLTGSHEQYF
.	TRBV11-3	TRBJ1-2	TRBD1	TGTGCCAGCAGCCCGCGGACAGGGAGAGTCTCTGGCTACACCTTC	CASSPRTGRVSGYTF
.	TRBV18	TRBJ1-1	.	TGTGCCAGCACACCCGGACAAAAGAACACTGAAGCTTTCTTT	CASTPGQKNTEAFF
.	TRBV28	TRBJ2-7	TRBD1	TGTGCCAGCAGTTCTTTCCGATCGGGACAGGGAAACGAGCAGTACTTC	CASSSFRSGQGNEQYF
.	TRBV29-1	TRBJ1-2	TRBD1	TGCAGCGTGGGGACAGGGTTTGGCTACACCTTC	CSVGTGFGYTF
.	TRBV3-1/TRBV3-2	TRBJ2-2	TRBD1	TGTGCCAGCAGCCAAAGACAGGGCCCCTCGAACACCGGGGAGCTGTTTTTT	CASSQRQGPSNTGELFF
medium-sized	TRBV7-2	TRBJ2-7	TRBD2	TGTGCCAGCAGCTTTCACGGAAGCGGGGGCTACGAGCAGTACTTC	CASSFHGSGGYEQYF
once	TRBV28	TRBJ1-2	TRBD1	TGTGCCAGCAGTCCTGAGCGGGCAGGGGGAGAGTTCGGCTACACCTTC	CASSPERAGGEFGYTF
.	TRBV11-2	TRBJ2-5	TRBD1	TGTGCCAGCAGCTTTGGAAGGGGGCGATCGGAAGAGACCCAGTACTTC	CASSFGRGRSEETQYF
.	TRBV27	TRBJ2-7	TRBD2	TGTGCCAGCAGTCCTTTTGCGGGGGGGCCTCGCGAGCAGTACTTC	CASSPFAGGPREQYF
.	TRBV5-4	TRBJ1-6	TRBD1	TGTGCCAGCAGACAAAACACAGGGGTTGGCAGTTCACCCCTCCACTTT	CASRQNTGVGSSPLHF
.	TRBV19	TRBJ1-2	TRBD1	TGTGCCAGTAAACTTTTGGGACAGGGGACTCACTACACCTTC	CASKLLGQGTHYTF
.	TRBV5-1	TRBJ2-3	.	TGCGCCAGCTCCCTCTCGACAGATACGCAGTATTTT	CASSLSTDTQYF
.	TRBV14	TRBJ2-2	.	TGTGCCAGCAGCCAAGTCTGGGGGCCAGGGGCCACCGGGGAGCTGTTTTTT	CASSQVWGPGATGELFF
.	TRBV28	TRBJ1-2	.	TGTGCCACTCCGGACAATAACTATGGCTACACCTTC	CATPDNNYGYTF
once	TRBV6-2/TRBV6-3	TRBJ1-1	TRBD1	TGTGCCAGCAGTTCGACCAGGGGGAAAAGTCGGCTGAACACTGAAGCTTTCTTT	CASSSTRGKSRLNTEAFF
.	TRBV7-2	TRBJ2-3	.	TGTGCCAGCAGCTTATCGTCCGGGGAGGGCACAGATACGCAGTATTTT	CASSLSSGEGTDTQYF
.	TRBV27	TRBJ2-2	TRBD2	TGTGCCAGCAGCAGCGGGGGGTACGCCGGGGAGCTGTTTTTT	CASSSGGYAGELFF
.	TRBV19	TRBJ1-2	TRBD1	TGTGCCAGTAGTAAACAGGGGGCAAGTTATGGCTACACCTTC	CASSKQGASYGYTF
.	TRBV5-1	TRBJ2-3	TRBD2	TGCGCCAGCAGCTTTAAAGCGGGGGCGGGCACAGATACGCAGTATTTT	CASSFKAGAGTDTQYF
once	TRBV7-6	TRBJ2-1	TRBD2	TGTGCCAGCAGCTTCGCGGGGCGGGGGGGCTTAGATGAGCAGTTCTTC	CASSFAGRGGLDEQFF
.	TRBV14	TRBJ1-1	.	TGTGCCAGCAGCCAAGATCTCGGGGGTACGCTGAACACTGAAGCTTTCTTT	CASSQDLGGTLNTEAFF
.	TRBV5-6	TRBJ2-7	.	TGTGCCAGCAGCTTACACTACGAGCAGTACTTC	CASSLHYEQYF
.	TRBV2	TRBJ2-5	.	TGTGCCAGCAGTGATAACCCGGGAGAGACCCAGTACTTC	CASSDNPGETQYF
few	TRBV5-1	TRBJ2-5	TRBD2	TGCGCCAGCAGCTCCGGACTAGCGGGGGGGAAAGAGACCCAGTACTTC	CASSSGLAGGKETQYF
once	TRBV27	TRBJ1-6	TRBD1	TGTGCCAGCAGTTCGTCCCGTCAGGGGGCAGGTAATTCACCCCTCCACTTT	CASSSSRQGAGNSPLHF
.	TRBV5-6	TRBJ2-3	.	TGTGCCAGCAGCTTGGGACGGTTGGAGACGCAGTATTTT	CASSLGRLETQYF
.	TRBV6-2/TRBV6-3	TRBJ1-5	.	TGTGCCAGCAGTTACCGAAGGACTATAGGCAATCAGCCCCAGCATTTT	CASSYRRTIGNQPQHF